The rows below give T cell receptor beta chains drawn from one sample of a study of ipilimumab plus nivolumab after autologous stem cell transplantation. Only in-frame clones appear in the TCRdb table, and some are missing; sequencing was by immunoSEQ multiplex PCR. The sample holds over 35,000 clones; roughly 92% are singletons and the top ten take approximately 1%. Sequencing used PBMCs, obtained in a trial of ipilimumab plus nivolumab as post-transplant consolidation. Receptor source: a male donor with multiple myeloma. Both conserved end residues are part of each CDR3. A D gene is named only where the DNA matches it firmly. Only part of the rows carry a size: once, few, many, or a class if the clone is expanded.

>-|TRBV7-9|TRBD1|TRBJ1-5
TGTGCCAGCAGCCCGGGACAGGCTAATCAGCCCCAGCATTTT
CASSPGQANQPQHF
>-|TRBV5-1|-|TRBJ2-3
TGCGCCAGCAGACAGGGTCTAAGCACAGATACGCAGTATTTT
CASRQGLSTDTQYF
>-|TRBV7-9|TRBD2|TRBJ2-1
TGTGCCAGCAGCAAAACCGGGACTAGCGGGTACAATGAGCAGTTCTTC
CASSKTGTSGYNEQFF
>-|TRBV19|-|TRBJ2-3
TGTGCCAGTAGTATCGGGGCCAGCACAGATACGCAGTATTTT
CASSIGASTDTQYF
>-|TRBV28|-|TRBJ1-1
TGTGCCAGCAGTTTTTCAGGGAATGGGAACACTGAAGCTTTCTTT
CASSFSGNGNTEAFF
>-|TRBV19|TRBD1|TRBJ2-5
TGTGCCAGTAGTAGCGGACAGGGGCCTACCGAGACCCAGTACTTC
CASSSGQGPTETQYF
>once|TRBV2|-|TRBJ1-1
TGTGCCAGCAGCGGGACTCGTTCGCCAAACACTGAAGCTTTCTTT
CASSGTRSPNTEAFF
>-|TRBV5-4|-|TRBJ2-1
TGTGCCAGCAGCTTTGTGGGGGGCCATGAGCAGTTCTTC
CASSFVGGHEQFF
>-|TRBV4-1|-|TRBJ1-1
TGCGCCAGCAGCCAGGAGGGGGTATTCACTGAAGCTTTCTTT
CASSQEGVFTEAFF
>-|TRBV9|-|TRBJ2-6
TGTGCCAGCAGCGTAGGTTCGGGGGCTCCCTCTGGGGCCAACGTCCTGACTTTC
CASSVGSGAPSGANVLTF
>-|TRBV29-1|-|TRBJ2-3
TGCAGCGTTCGGGGGCCAGATACGCAGTATTTT
CSVRGPDTQYF
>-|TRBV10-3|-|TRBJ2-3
TGTGCCATCAGTGGGCAAGGTGAAACAGATACGCAGTATTTT
CAISGQGETDTQYF
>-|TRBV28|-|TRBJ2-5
TGTGCCAGCAGTCGGACACCATTTCAAGAGACCCAGTACTTC
CASSRTPFQETQYF
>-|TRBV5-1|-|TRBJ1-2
TGCGCCAGCAGCTTTTCCATTAACTATGGCTACACCTTC
CASSFSINYGYTF
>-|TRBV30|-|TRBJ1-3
TGTGCCTGGACCGCCGGGACGGCAAGAAACACCATATATTTT
CAWTAGTARNTIYF
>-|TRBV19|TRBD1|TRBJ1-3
TGTGCCAGTAGGACAGGGGTTTCTGGAAACACCATATATTTT
CASRTGVSGNTIYF
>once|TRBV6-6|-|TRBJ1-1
TGTGCCAGCAGTTACTCAGGGACCCCAGGGGAAGCTTTCTTT
CASSYSGTPGEAFF
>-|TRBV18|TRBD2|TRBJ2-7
TGTGCCAGCTCACCATTAAGCGGGAGGGCCGACGAGCAGTACTTC
CASSPLSGRADEQYF
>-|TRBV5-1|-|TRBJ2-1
TGCGCCAGCAGCTCGGACTATTACAATGAGCAGTTCTTC
CASSSDYYNEQFF
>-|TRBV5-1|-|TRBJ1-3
TGCGCCAGCAGCTTGGCCGGGGCTGGAAACACCATATATTTT
CASSLAGAGNTIYF
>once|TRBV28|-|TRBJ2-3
TGTGCCAGCAGTTTAATGGTCAGGGGCACAGATACGCAGTATTTT
CASSLMVRGTDTQYF
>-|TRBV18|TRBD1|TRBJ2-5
TGTGCCAGCTCACCACCTGGGACAGGGCGGGAGACCCAGTACTTC
CASSPPGTGRETQYF
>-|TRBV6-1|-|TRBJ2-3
TGTGCCAGCAGCAGGGGAACAGATACGCAGTATTTT
CASSRGTDTQYF
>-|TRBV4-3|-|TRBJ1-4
TGCGCCAGCAGCCATCCCGGGACCTGGGGTGAAAAACTGTTTTTT
CASSHPGTWGEKLFF
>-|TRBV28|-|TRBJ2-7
TGTGCCAGCAGCCCTACAGAGTTTCCGGCCTACGAGCAGTACTTC
CASSPTEFPAYEQYF
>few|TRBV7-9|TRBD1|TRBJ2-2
TGTGCCAGCAGCTCCTACAGGGGGCTCGGGGAGCTGTTTTTT
CASSSYRGLGELFF
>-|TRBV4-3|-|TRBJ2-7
TGCGCCAGCAGCCAAGAGTATGGACAAAGCTACGAGCAGTACTTC
CASSQEYGQSYEQYF
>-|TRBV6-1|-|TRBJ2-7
TGTGCCAGCAAGACGACAGGATTACACGAGCAGTACTTC
CASKTTGLHEQYF
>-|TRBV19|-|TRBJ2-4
TGTGCCAGTAGTGGGCGGGGTGCCGAGGGCAAAAACATTCAGTACTTC
CASSGRGAEGKNIQYF
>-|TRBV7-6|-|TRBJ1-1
TGTGCCAGCAGCTTTAGTGTGAACACTGAAGCTTTCTTT
CASSFSVNTEAFF
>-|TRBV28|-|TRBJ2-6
TGTGCCAGCAGGGGCTCGGCTGGGGCCAACGTCCTGACTTTC
CASRGSAGANVLTF
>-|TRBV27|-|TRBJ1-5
TGTGCCAGCAGCTGGGACCCTTCTCAGCCCCAGCATTTT
CASSWDPSQPQHF
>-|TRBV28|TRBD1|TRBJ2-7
TGTGCCAGCTCCGGACAGGTGTACGAGCAGTACTTC
CASSGQVYEQYF
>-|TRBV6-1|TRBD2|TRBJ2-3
TGTGCCAGCCGACTAGCGGGGGGATCAGATACGCAGTATTTT
CASRLAGGSDTQYF
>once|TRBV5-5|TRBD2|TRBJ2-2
TGTGCCAGCAGCCAGGGAGGGGCGCGGACCGGGGAGCTGTTTTTT
CASSQGGARTGELFF
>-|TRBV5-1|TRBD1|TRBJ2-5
TGCGCCAGCAGCCCGGGACAGGGGGCGAAAGAGACCCAGTACTTC
CASSPGQGAKETQYF
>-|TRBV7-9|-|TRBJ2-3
TGTGCCAGCAGCACAGCTTCTACTAGATACTCAGATACGCAGTATTTT
CASSTASTRYSDTQYF
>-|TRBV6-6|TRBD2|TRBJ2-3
TGTGCCAGTGCACCCTTGGCGGGAGGGACAGATACGCAGTATTTT
CASAPLAGGTDTQYF
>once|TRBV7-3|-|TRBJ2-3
TGTGCCAGCAGCTTAAGCGGGACAGCTCGAGATACGCAGTATTTT
CASSLSGTARDTQYF
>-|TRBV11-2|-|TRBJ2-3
TGTGCCAGCAGCTTAGTGCGGCTAGCCCCGGGCGATACGCAGTATTTT
CASSLVRLAPGDTQYF
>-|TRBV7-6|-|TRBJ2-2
TGTGCCAGCAGCTTAGGTGGGAACACCGGGGAGCTGTTTTTT
CASSLGGNTGELFF
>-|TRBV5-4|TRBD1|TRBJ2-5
TGTGCCAGCAGCCGACAGGGGGCGAGAGAGACCCAGTACTTC
CASSRQGARETQYF
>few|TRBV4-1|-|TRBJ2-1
TGCGCCAGCAGCCAAGTCCGAGGAGGGCTCCACAATGAGCAGTTCTTC
CASSQVRGGLHNEQFF
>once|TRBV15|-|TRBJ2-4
TGTGCCACCAGCAGGGGGTGGGGGACCAGCAAAAACATTCAGTACTTC
CATSRGWGTSKNIQYF
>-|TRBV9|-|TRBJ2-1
TGTGCCAGCAGCGTAGGTAGCGGCTCCTACAATGAGCAGTTCTTC
CASSVGSGSYNEQFF
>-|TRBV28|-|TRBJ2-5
TGTGCCAGCAGCCTCAACCTGGGCCAGACCCAGTACTTC
CASSLNLGQTQYF
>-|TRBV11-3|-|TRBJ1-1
TGTGCCAGCAGCCTAACCAGGGAGAACACTGAAGCTTTCTTT
CASSLTRENTEAFF
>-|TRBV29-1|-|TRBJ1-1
TGCAGCGTTGAAATTCAGGGTAAGACTGAAGCTTTCTTT
CSVEIQGKTEAFF
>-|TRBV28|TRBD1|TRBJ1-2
TGTGCCAGCTTAACCGGGACAGCTTATGGCTACACCTTC
CASLTGTAYGYTF
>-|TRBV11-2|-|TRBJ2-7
TGTGCCAGCAGTCCGGCAGGTACCGGCGAGCAGTACTTC
CASSPAGTGEQYF
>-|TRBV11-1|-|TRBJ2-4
TGTGCCAGCAGCCCCGGGGGCCTTTTCAAGTACTTC
CASSPGGLFKYF
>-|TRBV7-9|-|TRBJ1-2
TGTGCCAGCAGCTTATTCGCGGCTAACTATGGCTACACCTTC
CASSLFAANYGYTF